What follows describes a single T cell receptor beta chain. The antigen is not known. This sample is part of a study of OX40 agonist ivuxolimab in advanced cancers. Study as a whole: Every 2 weeks, patients received ivuxolimab intravenously, dosed at 0.01 to 10 mg/kg. Prior therapy, whether anti-PD-1, anti-PD-L1 or anti-CTLA-4, was allowed, and under 50% had some.

This CDR3 is built from 12 residues. Germline V gene data show CDR1 as MNHNS and CDR2 as SASEGT. V lost 6 bases and J lost 5, with 11 bases in between. Only in-frame clones appear in the TCRdb table, and some are missing; sequencing was by immunoSEQ multiplex PCR. Of tens of thousands of clones listed, more than 85% are singletons. Study-level points and caveats: At 0.1 to 3.0 mg/kg, CD4+ and CD8+ blood T cells expanded clonally by week 6.

This chain uses TRBV6-1 with TRBJ2-7; weak D call: TRBD1 (6 bases). The sequence derives from an adult with an advanced solid tumor such as melanoma, head and neck, liver or kidney cancer. The material was CD4+ or CD8+ T cells sorted from blood, obtained in a trial of the OX40 agonist ivuxolimab. CDR3 residues: CASRTGNDEQYF. The CDR3 DNA reads TGTGCCAGCAGGACAGGTAACGACGAGCAGTACTTC.